The 13 T cell receptor beta chains below were found in one sample sequenced in a study of regulatory T cells in long-lasting Graves disease. Arm-PCR of CDR3 regions and iRepertoire HTBI primers were used to build TCR beta libraries. TCRdb reprocessed the multiplex PCR reads via MiXCR and lists one record per CDR3 protein. The sample yields fewer than 650,000 distinct CDR3 sequences, about 16% seen once. Documented time point: newly diagnosed GD, antithyroid drugs for less than 3 months. Extracted PBMC RNA gave rise to the TCR library. The data also belong to a second study, concerning T cells in Graves' hyperthyroidism and ophthalmopathy.

Sequenced here: peripheral blood mononuclear cells (PBMCs), sampled at new diagnosis, from a patient treated with antithyroid drugs. Every receptor here comes from a young woman with Graves disease.

This clonotype was observed a handful of times. A read error is possible here, since a much larger clone lies one base away. V usage is TRBV7-3 and J usage is TRBJ2-3; TRBD1 aligns across 7 bases. CDR1 and CDR2 (germline): SGHTA, FQGTGA. The trim removed 5 bases at V and 2 bases at J, leaving 4 bases unmatched. The CDR3 is made up of 14 amino acids. The CDR3: CASSPTGFTDTQYF. The CDR3 nucleotides read TGTGCCAGCAGCCCGACAGGGTTCACAGATACGCAGTATTTT.

This clonotype was observed a few times. The V and J genes are TRBV20-1 and TRBJ2-7; 7 nucleotides match TRBD1. CDR1 and CDR2 from the germline V gene are DFQATT and SNEGSKA (reference sequence). The CDR3 has 13 residues. The CDR3 sequence is CSAGTDPNYEQYF. As DNA, the CDR3 is TGCAGCGCCGGGACAGATCCGAACTACGAGCAGTACTTC.

This clonotype appeared many times. The chain combines TRBV20-1 with TRBJ2-7; TRBD1 aligns across 9 bases. The CDR3 contains 13 residues. Germline loops: CDR1 DFQATT, CDR2 SNEGSKA (reference sequence). The V segment lost 4 bases and the J segment 3 bases; nucleotides outside the gene matches: 4. The CDR3 protein is CSANRDRVYEQYF. The DNA of the CDR3 is TGCAGTGCTAACCGGGACAGGGTCTACGAGCAGTACTTC.

This clonotype was picked up many times. V usage is TRBV24-1 and J usage is TRBJ2-1; TRBD1 matches 10 bases. The CDR3 covers 15 residues. The V gene end was trimmed by 7 bases and the J gene end by 4 bases; junction bases not matched to a gene: 6. From germline, CDR1 is KGHDR and CDR2 SFDVKD. Written as DNA, the CDR3 is TGTGCCACCAGCCGGGGACAGGGGAAATACAATGAGCAGTTCTTC. This sequence encodes CATSRGQGKYNEQFF.

This clonotype came up a few times. The chain has TRBV30 and TRBJ1-3; D unclear. V shed 2 bases and J shed 8 bases, with 13 bases lying between them. The CDR3 length is 13 residues. Looked up from germline, CDR1 is GTSNPN and CDR2 is SVGIG (reference sequence). Written as DNA, the CDR3 is TGTGCCTGGAGTAGGGTCCGGTGGGACACCATATATTTT. Protein: CAWSRVRWDTIYF.

This clonotype has more than one count but fewer than ten. The chain recombines TRBV24-1 with TRBJ2-3; possibly TRBD2 for D (5 bases). Germline CDR1 and CDR2: KGHDR and SFDVKD. V lost 4 bases and J 2 bases, leaving 15 bases between the germline ends. This CDR3 contains 16 residues. The CDR3 reads CATSEWTGSATDTQYF. CDR3 DNA sequence: TGTGCCACCAGTGAATGGACGGGATCGGCCACAGATACGCAGTATTTT.

The chain couples TRBV20-1 to TRBJ2-3; 11 bases map to TRBD2. Germline CDR1 and CDR2: DFQATT and SNEGSKA (reference sequence). The CDR3 totals 20 residues. V lost 0 bases to trimming and J lost 0 bases; unmatched junction nucleotides: 14. CDR3 DNA sequence: TGCAGTGCTAGAGATACCTTCCAGACTAGCGGGATAGGTAGCACAGATACGCAGTATTTT. As protein: CSARDTFQTSGIGSTDTQYF.

The gene calls are TRBV10-3 and TRBJ2-3; the D is unclear. The CDR3 extends over 14 amino acids. V was trimmed by 8 bases and J by 3 bases, leaving 15 bases between them. The germline V gene encodes CDR1 ENHRY and CDR2 SYGVKD. The CDR3 DNA is TGTGCCATCGAAGCCGGCTTCGAGACAGATACGCAGTATTTT. It encodes CAIEAGFETDTQYF.

The genes are TRBV6-1 and TRBJ1-4, with a possible D match to TRBD1 (5 bases). Trimming cost V 7 bases and J 3 bases, with 12 bases left between them. Germline V lookup: CDR1 MNHNS, CDR2 SASEGT. The CDR3 spans 14 residues. CDR3 residues: CASIPGHANEKLFF. CDR3 nucleotides: TGTGCCAGCATCCCAGGGCACGCTAATGAAAAACTGTTTTTT.

This clonotype was detected ten times or more. The chain is built from TRBV30 and TRBJ1-2, with TRBD1 as a possible D gene (5 bases). The V end was cut by 0 bases, the J end by 4 bases, with 9 bases between. The CDR3 has 13 amino acids. Per germline, CDR1 GTSNPN and CDR2 SVGIG (reference sequence). CDR3 sequence (DNA): TGTGCCTGGAGTGTGGAGGGGTTCTATGGCTACACCTTC. Its translation: CAWSVEGFYGYTF.

There are many counts of this clonotype. The chain uses TRBV20-1 and TRBJ1-5; D remains ambiguous. Germline V CDR1 and CDR2: DFQATT, SNEGSKA (reference sequence). There are 13 residues in the CDR3. Trimming took off 4 bases at V and 1 base at J, with 8 bases between the two ends. The CDR3 reads CSAIGRSNQPQHF. CDR3 nucleotides: TGCAGTGCTATCGGGCGGAGCAATCAGCCCCAGCATTTT.

Of note for this clonotype: A clone one base away is much larger, so this may be a read error. The chain links TRBV12-3 or TRBV12-4 to TRBJ1-6, with D unresolved. Trimming left V 11 bases short and J 6 bases short, with 20 bases between. The CDR3 extends over 15 amino acids. CDR3 sequence (DNA): TGTGCCGGCACCTTGGATGGTCAGATTAATTCACCCCTCCACTTT. This gives the protein CAGTLDGQINSPLHF.

Regarding this clonotype: Possible read error: a much larger clone is one base away. The chain combines TRBV7-2 with TRBJ2-1; no clear D. This CDR3 contains 13 residues. Germline CDR1 SGHTA, CDR2 FQGNSA. CDR3 sequence: CASSLEVPNGQFF. The CDR3 coding sequence is TGTGCCAGCAGCTTAGAGGTACCCAATGGGCAGTTCTTC.